The 29 T cell receptor beta chains below were found in one sample sequenced in a study of blood T cell repertoires in COVID-19. The repertoire was sequenced with immunoSEQ multiplex PCR; TCRdb's copy has only in-frame clones and lacks some. Among more than 350,000 clones listed, roughly 88% were seen once. Sequencing was carried out using PBMCs or T cells enriched from blood (not recorded which). The source is a woman aged 18-35 years who had been exposed to COVID-19.

This clone has only a few counts. V and J are TRBV3-1 (or the pseudogene TRBV3-2) and TRBJ1-6, with 8 bases lining up with TRBD1. Per the germline V gene, CDR1 is LGHDT and CDR2 is YNNKEL (reference sequence). The V and J ends lost 6 bases and 7 bases, in that order; junction bases with no gene match: 8. This CDR3 comprises 15 residues. Written as DNA, the CDR3 is TGTGCCAGCAGACCTACAGGGGGTTACAATTCACCCCTCCACTTT. Translated, it gives CASRPTGGYNSPLHF.

The CDR3 region has the DNA TGTGCCAGCAGCTTCAGGCCGGGACAGGGGGTTAAGACCCAGTACTTC. Its translation is CASSFRPGQGVKTQYF. V gene TRBV7-8 combines with J gene TRBJ2-5; 11 nucleotides agree with TRBD1. With 3 bases clipped from V and 6 bases from J, the junction kept 9 bases outside the gene matches. CDR1 is SGHVS and CDR2 is FQNEAQ in the germline V gene. The CDR3 extends over 16 amino acids.

This chain uses TRBV6-2 or TRBV6-3 with TRBJ1-1; no clear D gene. This CDR3 has 15 amino acids. V was pared by 2 bases and J by 6 bases, with 16 bases between. Germline V gene sequence: CDR1 MNHEY, CDR2 SVGEGT. The CDR3 protein is CASSYPPSGVSEAFF. As DNA, the CDR3 is TGTGCCAGCAGTTACCCCCCGAGCGGAGTTTCTGAAGCTTTCTTT.

V and J are TRBV5-1 and TRBJ2-5, with 8 bases fitting TRBD1. Germline lookup yields CDR1 SGHRS and CDR2 YFSETQ. The CDR3 has 14 residues. Unmatched junction bases numbered 7, after V lost 4 bases and J lost 5 bases. The CDR3 loop is CASSQGQAFETQYF. In DNA, the CDR3 is TGCGCCAGCAGCCAGGGACAGGCATTCGAGACCCAGTACTTC.

The genes are TRBV7-9 and TRBJ2-1; TRBD2 aligns across 12 bases. The J segment lost 4 bases and the V segment lost 1 base, leaving 5 bases of the junction unmatched. Germline V gene sequence: CDR1 SEHNR, CDR2 FQNEAQ (reference sequence). CDR3 length: 17 amino acids. The CDR3 DNA reads TGTGCCAGCAGCTTAGTTCCAACTAGCGGGGGGTACAATGAGCAGTTCTTC. This codes for CASSLVPTSGGYNEQFF.

The chain couples TRBV24-1 to TRBJ2-3; D is perhaps TRBD1 (5 bases). Germline assignment: CDR1 KGHDR and CDR2 SFDVKD. Trimming removed 0 bases from V and 13 bases from J, with 13 bases in between. The CDR3 runs to 13 residues. Here the CDR3 reads CATSDLSPGLKYF. CDR3 coding DNA: TGTGCCACCAGTGATTTGAGTCCAGGGCTAAAGTATTTT.

The rearrangement uses TRBV6-5 and TRBJ1-2; 7 positions agree with TRBD1. After removal of 0 bases from V and 8 bases from J, the junction contained 9 bases not matched to a gene. The CDR3 has 15 residues. CDR1 is MNHEY, CDR2 SVGAGI, per germline. The CDR3 spells CASSYSRDSFFGYTF. DNA for the CDR3: TGTGCCAGCAGTTACTCGAGGGACAGCTTCTTCGGCTACACCTTC.

The chain recombines TRBV25-1 with TRBJ1-2, with no clear D. The germline V gene has CDR1 MGHDK and CDR2 SYGVNS. This CDR3 contains 11 residues. With 8 bases removed from V and 8 bases from J, the gap between germline ends came to 12 bases. In DNA form, the CDR3 reads TGTGCCAGCGGTGGGATGGGCGGCTACACCTTC. It encodes CASGGMGGYTF.

V and J are TRBV21-1 and TRBJ2-3; the table's D gene call, TRBD1, was not cross checked with the DNA. TRBV21-1 is shown as a pseudogene. The CDR3 runs to 15 residues. The chain's CDR3 is CASSDRQCPTDTQYF. Written as DNA, the CDR3 is TGTGCCAGCAGCGATCGACAGTGCCCCACAGATACGCAGTATTTT.

The chain uses TRBV24-1 and TRBJ2-7; D is unclear. The CDR3 is 13 amino acids. Germline-derived CDR1 and CDR2 are KGHDR and SFDVKD. V was trimmed by 3 bases and J by 1 base, leaving 6 bases between them. The CDR3: CATSDRLSYEQYF. CDR3 coding DNA: TGTGCCACCAGTGATCGTTTATCCTACGAGCAGTACTTC.

In its sample, this clone was seen once. This chain connects TRBV5-1 to TRBJ2-1, with TRBD2 matching over 7 bases. This CDR3 has 16 residues. V shed 3 bases, J shed 4 bases, and the junction held 10 bases outside the gene matches. Per the germline V gene, CDR1 is SGHRS and CDR2 is YFSETQ. CDR3 region: CASSSIPGLQYNEQFF. The CDR3 DNA reads as TGCGCCAGCAGCTCAATCCCGGGACTACAATACAATGAGCAGTTCTTC.

The J gene is TRBJ1-2, the V gene TRBV30, with TRBD1 identical over 7 bases. Germline CDR1 and CDR2: GTSNPN and SVGIG (reference sequence). J gave up 8 bases and V 6 bases, and 9 bases lay outside the gene matches. The CDR3 totals 12 residues. The CDR3 coding sequence is TGTGCCTGCGACAGGGCCGTGGGGGGCTACACCTTC. It codes for CACDRAVGGYTF.

This clone was detected a few times. The V gene is TRBV7-6, the J gene TRBJ1-4, with D hard to call. V was cut by 4 bases and J by 4 bases, with 13 bases left in between. Germline loops: CDR1 SGHVS, CDR2 FNYEAQ. The CDR3 runs to 15 residues. DNA for the CDR3: TGTGCCAGCAGCTCCCCGGGGTCGCATAATGAAAAACTGTTTTTT. It is translated as CASSSPGSHNEKLFF.

The chain has TRBV9 and TRBJ2-1, with 8 bases matching TRBD1. The V gene end was trimmed by 3 bases and the J gene end by 13 bases; junction bases not matched to a gene: 3. Germline V gives CDR1 SGDLS, CDR2 YYNGEE. There are 11 residues in the CDR3. The CDR3 region has the DNA TGTGCCAGCAGCGCGGACAGGGCCCAGTTCTTC. Translated: CASSADRAQFF.

This chain links TRBV5-1 with TRBJ2-3, with D possibly being TRBD2 (5 bases). Per the germline V gene, CDR1 is SGHRS and CDR2 is YFSETQ. The CDR3 covers 15 residues. V lost 4 bases and J 4 bases, leaving 16 bases between the germline ends. CDR3 in amino acids: CASSPERDWSDTQYF. The CDR3, as DNA: TGCGCCAGCAGCCCTGAGAGGGATTGGTCAGATACGCAGTATTTT.

The chain joins TRBV28 to TRBJ2-7; possibly TRBD1 for D (6 bases). This CDR3 is built from 20 residues. Trimming took off 2 bases at V and 3 bases at J, with 29 bases between the two ends. Germline V CDR1 and CDR2: MDHEN, SYDVKM. In DNA form, the CDR3 reads TGTGCCAGCAGTTTACCCATAACTGACAGGTCCCCAGCCTTTTTCTACGAGCAGTACTTC. Encoded protein: CASSLPITDRSPAFFYEQYF.

Concerning this clone itself: The sample holds other DNA sequences that translate to the same CDR3. The V and J genes are TRBV3-1 (or the pseudogene TRBV3-2) and TRBJ2-4; D not certain. The CDR3 has 14 amino acids. Germline V lookup: CDR1 LGHDT, CDR2 YNNKEL (reference sequence). With 1 base removed from V and 0 bases from J, the gap between germline ends came to 4 bases. CDR3 nucleotide sequence: TGTGCCAGCAGCCAAGGGCTAGCCAAAAACATTCAGTACTTC. The encoded protein is CASSQGLAKNIQYF.

V usage is TRBV24-1 and J usage is TRBJ2-7; 12 nucleotides align to TRBD2. V shed 4 bases, J shed 7 bases, and the junction held 7 bases outside the gene matches. This CDR3 is built from 15 residues. Germline CDR1 KGHDR, CDR2 SFDVKD. The CDR3 DNA sequence: TGTGCCACCAGTGACCCTAGCGGGGGGGCAGAAGAGCAGTACTTC. Translation: CATSDPSGGAEEQYF.

The chain combines TRBV2 with TRBJ2-7, with unresolved D. CDR3 length: 12 amino acids. Trimming took 6 bases from V and 4 from J, leaving 10 bases between them. The germline V gene has CDR1 SNHLY and CDR2 FYNNEI. The chain's CDR3 is CASSENTYEQYF. In DNA form, the CDR3 reads TGTGCCAGCAGCGAAAATACATACGAGCAGTACTTC.

The rearrangement joins TRBV6-5 to TRBJ1-2; 9 bases fit TRBD1. V lost 6 bases, J lost 2 bases, and 4 bases stayed unmatched. Germline CDR1 is MNHEY and CDR2 is SVGAGI. The CDR3 contains 14 residues. The CDR3 spells CASSGTGGNYGYTF. Here the CDR3 DNA reads TGTGCCAGCAGCGGAACAGGGGGCAACTATGGCTACACCTTC.

V gene TRBV29-1 combines with J gene TRBJ1-5, with no clear D. CDR3 size: 13 residues. CDR1 is SQVTM and CDR2 is ANQGSEA in the germline V gene. Trimming took 6 bases from V and 2 from J, leaving 11 bases between them. CDR3 residues: CSVNFGGNQPQHF. CDR3 sequence (DNA): TGCAGCGTCAATTTCGGGGGCAATCAGCCCCAGCATTTT.

This chain links TRBV25-1 with TRBJ2-2, with D perhaps TRBD1 (6 bases). V was clipped by 5 bases and J by 5 bases, with 18 bases between them. Germline V gives CDR1 MGHDK, CDR2 SYGVNS. This CDR3 has 16 residues. The CDR3 DNA follows: TGTGCCAGCAGTTCCACGTCTGGGGGCTGGACCGGGGAGCTGTTTTTT. Translating it yields CASSSTSGGWTGELFF.

This clone was recorded only once. The genes are TRBV28 and TRBJ2-3; 8 bases are a match to TRBD2. V lost 2 bases to trimming and J lost 8 bases; unmatched junction nucleotides: 15. The CDR3 is 17 residues long. Germline V gene lookup returns CDR1 MDHEN and CDR2 SYDVKM. In DNA, the CDR3 is TGTGCCAGCAGTTTAGCGGGAGGTCCCCTTCGAGCTGGTACGCAGTATTTT. This sequence encodes CASSLAGGPLRAGTQYF. Combining the CDR3 with reference TRBV28 and TRBJ2-3 gives the whole variable domain DVKVTQSSRYLVKRTGEKVFLECVQDMDHENMFWYRQDPGLGLRLIYFSYDVKMKEKGDIPEGYSVSREKKERFSLILESASTNQTSMYLCASSLAGGPLRAGTQYFGPGTRLTVL.

The V and J genes are TRBV19 and TRBJ2-7, with D perhaps matching TRBD2 (6 bases). This CDR3 region has 11 residues. V lost 3 bases and J 7 bases, leaving 7 bases between the germline ends. Germline V CDR1 and CDR2: LNHDA, SQIVND (reference sequence). The CDR3 region is CASSISGEQYF. The CDR3 region has the DNA TGTGCCAGTAGTATCAGCGGGGAGCAGTACTTC.

The chain has TRBV6-1 and TRBJ1-5; tentatively, D is TRBD1 (5 bases). The germline gives CDR1 MNHNS, CDR2 SASEGT. The germline V and J ends were trimmed by 1 base and 6 bases, with 13 bases remaining between them. The CDR3 length is 15 residues. The CDR3: CASSEEQAGGQPQHF. CDR3 DNA sequence: TGTGCCAGCAGTGAAGAACAGGCGGGAGGTCAGCCCCAGCATTTT.

The chain couples TRBV6-5 to TRBJ1-5; TRBD1 matches at 7 bases. The trim removed 6 bases at V and 1 base at J, leaving 6 bases unmatched. This CDR3 is 15 amino acids long. Germline V gene data show CDR1 as MNHEY and CDR2 as SVGAGI. The CDR3 sequence is CASRTTGQSNQPQHF. As DNA, the CDR3 is TGTGCCAGCAGGACGACAGGGCAGAGCAATCAGCCCCAGCATTTT.

The chain uses TRBV19 and TRBJ2-5; TRBD2 agrees at 9 bases. CDR3 length: 15 amino acids. With V trimmed by 11 bases and J by 0 bases, 10 bases remained unmatched. CDR1 and CDR2 (germline): LNHDA, SQIVND (reference sequence). The CDR3 coding sequence is TGTGCCGGATTGGGACTAGCCCTATACCAAGAGACCCAGTACTTC. The encoded protein is CAGLGLALYQETQYF.

The J gene is TRBJ2-7, the V gene TRBV7-3, with D tentatively TRBD1 (6 bases). Germline V gene lookup returns CDR1 SGHTA and CDR2 FQGTGA. The CDR3 sequence is 14 residues long. Trimming pared 6 bases from V and 4 bases from J, leaving 16 bases between. CDR3 protein: CASSLGDTSYEQYF. CDR3 in DNA: TGTGCCAGCAGTCTGGGGGACACCTCGTACGAGCAGTACTTC.

This chain joins TRBV29-1 and TRBJ1-2, with 9 positions matching TRBD1. The CDR3 consists of 14 residues. V shed 5 bases and J 8 bases; nucleotides not matched to a gene: 12. Germline V gives CDR1 SQVTM, CDR2 ANQGSEA. The CDR3 loop is CSVQGTGLFVGYTF. The CDR3 DNA follows: TGCAGCGTTCAAGGGACAGGGTTGTTCGTCGGCTACACCTTC.